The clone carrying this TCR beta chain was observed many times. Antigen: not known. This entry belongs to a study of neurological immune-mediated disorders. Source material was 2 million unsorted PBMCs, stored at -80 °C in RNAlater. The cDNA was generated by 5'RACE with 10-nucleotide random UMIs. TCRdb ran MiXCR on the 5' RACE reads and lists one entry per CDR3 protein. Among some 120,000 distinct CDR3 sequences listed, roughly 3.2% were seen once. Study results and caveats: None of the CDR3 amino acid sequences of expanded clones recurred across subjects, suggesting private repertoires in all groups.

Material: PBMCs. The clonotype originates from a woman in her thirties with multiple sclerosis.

CDR3 DNA sequence: TGTGCCAGCAGTTTAAGGGGGGCCGGGACAGATACGCAGTATTTT. It specifies CASSLRGAGTDTQYF. This chain connects TRBV12-3 or TRBV12-4 to TRBJ2-3; D may be TRBD1 or TRBD2 (6 bases each). CDR3 size: 15 residues. The V end lost 2 bases, the J end lost 3 bases, and 12 bases lay between the germline ends.